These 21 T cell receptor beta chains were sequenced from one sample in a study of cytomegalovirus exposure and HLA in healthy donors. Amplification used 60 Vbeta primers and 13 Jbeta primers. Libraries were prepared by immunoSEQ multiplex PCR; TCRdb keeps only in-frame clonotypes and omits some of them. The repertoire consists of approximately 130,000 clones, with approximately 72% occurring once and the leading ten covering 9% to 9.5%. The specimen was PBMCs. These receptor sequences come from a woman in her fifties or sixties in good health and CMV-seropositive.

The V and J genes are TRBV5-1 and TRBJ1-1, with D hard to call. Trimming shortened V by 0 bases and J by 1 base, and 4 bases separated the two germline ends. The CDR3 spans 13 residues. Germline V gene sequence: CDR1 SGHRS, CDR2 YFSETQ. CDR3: CASSLDTNTEAFF. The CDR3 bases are TGCGCCAGCAGCTTGGACACGAACACTGAAGCTTTCTTT.

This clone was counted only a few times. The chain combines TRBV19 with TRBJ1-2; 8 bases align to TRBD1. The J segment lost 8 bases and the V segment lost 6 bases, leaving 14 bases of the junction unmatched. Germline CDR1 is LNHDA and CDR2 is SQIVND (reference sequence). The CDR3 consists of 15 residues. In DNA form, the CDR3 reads TGTGCCAGTAGCACATTCTGGCAGGGGGCAATCGGCTACACCTTC. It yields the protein CASSTFWQGAIGYTF.

CDR3 protein: CASKGLAGFSTDTQYF. The CDR3 DNA reads TGTGCCAGCAAAGGACTAGCGGGATTTAGCACAGATACGCAGTATTTT. The chain carries TRBV11-2 and TRBJ2-3; 12 bases agree with TRBD2. The V and J ends lost 7 bases and 0 bases, in that order; junction bases with no gene match: 5. The CDR3 extends over 16 amino acids. Looked up from germline, CDR1 is SGHAT and CDR2 is FQNNGV. Full variable domain (missing parts from reference TRBV11-2 and TRBJ2-3): EAGVAQSPRYKIIEKRQSVAFWCNPISGHATLYWYQQILGQGPKLLIQFQNNGVVDDSQLPKDRFSAERLKGVDSTLKIQPAKLEDSAVYLCASKGLAGFSTDTQYFGPGTRLTVL.

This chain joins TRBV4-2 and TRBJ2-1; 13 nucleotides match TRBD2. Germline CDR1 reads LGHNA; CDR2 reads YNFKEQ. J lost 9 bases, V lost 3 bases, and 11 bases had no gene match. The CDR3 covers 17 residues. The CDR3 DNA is TGTGCCAGCAGCCAGAACGCCGGACTAGCGGGGGTGGGTGAGCAGTTCTTC. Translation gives CASSQNAGLAGVGEQFF.

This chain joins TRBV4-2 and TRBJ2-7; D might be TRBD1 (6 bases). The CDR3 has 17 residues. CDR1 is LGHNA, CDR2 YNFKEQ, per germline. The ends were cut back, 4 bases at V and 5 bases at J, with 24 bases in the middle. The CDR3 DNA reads TGTGCCAGCAGCCTCCAACAGGGAAATCTCCCTTCCCACGAGCAGTACTTC. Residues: CASSLQQGNLPSHEQYF.

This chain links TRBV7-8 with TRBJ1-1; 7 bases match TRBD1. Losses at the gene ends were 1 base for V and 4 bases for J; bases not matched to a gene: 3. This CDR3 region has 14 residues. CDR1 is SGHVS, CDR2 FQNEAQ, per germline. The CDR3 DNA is TGTGCCAGCAGCTTAGAGGGACAGCTCACTGAAGCTTTCTTT. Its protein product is CASSLEGQLTEAFF. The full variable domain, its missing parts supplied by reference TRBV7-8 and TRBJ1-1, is GAGVSQSPRYKVAKRGQDVALRCDPISGHVSLFWYQQALGQGPEFLTYFQNEAQLDKSGLPSDRFFAERPEGSVSTLKIQRTQQEDSAVYLCASSLEGQLTEAFFGQGTRLTVV.

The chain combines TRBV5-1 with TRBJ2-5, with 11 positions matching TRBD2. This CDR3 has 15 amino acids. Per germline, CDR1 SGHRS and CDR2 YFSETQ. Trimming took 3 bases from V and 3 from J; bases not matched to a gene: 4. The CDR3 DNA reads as TGCGCCAGCAGCTGGACGACTAGCGGGGAAGAGACCCAGTACTTC. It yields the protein CASSWTTSGEETQYF.

CDR3 amino acids: CASSQDLPREASTDTQYF. The CDR3, as DNA: TGTGCCAGCAGCCAAGATCTTCCCCGAGAAGCTAGCACAGATACGCAGTATTTT. The rearrangement links TRBV4-2 to TRBJ2-3; D is ambiguous. V was trimmed by 0 bases and J by 0 bases, leaving 16 bases between them. Germline V gene lookup returns CDR1 LGHNA and CDR2 YNFKEQ. The CDR3 has 18 amino acids.

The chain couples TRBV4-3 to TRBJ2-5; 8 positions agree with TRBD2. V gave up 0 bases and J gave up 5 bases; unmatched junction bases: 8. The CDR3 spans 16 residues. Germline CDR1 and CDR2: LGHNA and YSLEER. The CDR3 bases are TGCGCCAGCAGCCAAGATTTAGGGACTAGAAGGGAGACCCAGTACTTC. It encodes CASSQDLGTRRETQYF.

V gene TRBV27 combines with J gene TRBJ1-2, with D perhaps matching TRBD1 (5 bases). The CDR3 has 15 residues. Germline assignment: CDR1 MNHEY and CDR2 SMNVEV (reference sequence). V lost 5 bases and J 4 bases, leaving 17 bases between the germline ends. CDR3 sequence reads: CASSPRAGVRYGYTF. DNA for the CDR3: TGTGCCAGCAGTCCGCGGGCGGGGGTACGCTATGGCTACACCTTC.

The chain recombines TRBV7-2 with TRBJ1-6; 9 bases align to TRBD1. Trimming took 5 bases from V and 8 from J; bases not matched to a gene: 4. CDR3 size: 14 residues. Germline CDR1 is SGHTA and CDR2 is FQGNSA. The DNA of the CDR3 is TGTGCCAGCAGCCGAAGGACAGGGGATTCACCCCTCCACTTT. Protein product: CASSRRTGDSPLHF.

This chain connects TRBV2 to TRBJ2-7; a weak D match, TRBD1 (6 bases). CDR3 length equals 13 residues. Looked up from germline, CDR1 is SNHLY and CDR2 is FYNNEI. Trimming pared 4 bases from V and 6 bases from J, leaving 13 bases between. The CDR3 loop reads CASSAQGRSEQYF. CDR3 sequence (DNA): TGTGCCAGCAGTGCCCAGGGGAGAAGCGAGCAGTACTTC.

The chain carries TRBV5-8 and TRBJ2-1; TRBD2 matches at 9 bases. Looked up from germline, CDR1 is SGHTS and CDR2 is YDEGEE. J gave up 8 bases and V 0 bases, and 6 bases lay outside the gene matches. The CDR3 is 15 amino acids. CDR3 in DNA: TGTGCCAGCAGCTTGGGTCTAGCGGGAAGTTATGAGCAGTTCTTC. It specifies CASSLGLAGSYEQFF.

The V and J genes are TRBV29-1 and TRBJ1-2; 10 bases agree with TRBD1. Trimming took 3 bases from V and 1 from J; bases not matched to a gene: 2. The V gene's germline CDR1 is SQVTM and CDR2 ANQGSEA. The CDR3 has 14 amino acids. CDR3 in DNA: TGCAGCGTTGACGGGGACAGGGGTAACTATGGCTACACCTTC. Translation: CSVDGDRGNYGYTF.

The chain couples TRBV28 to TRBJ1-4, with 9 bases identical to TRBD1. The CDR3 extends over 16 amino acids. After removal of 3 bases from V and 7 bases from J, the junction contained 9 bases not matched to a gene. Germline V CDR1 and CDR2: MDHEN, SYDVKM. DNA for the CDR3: TGTGCCAGCAGTTTCCTACAGGGGGCTCGGGTTGAAAAACTGTTTTTT. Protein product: CASSFLQGARVEKLFF. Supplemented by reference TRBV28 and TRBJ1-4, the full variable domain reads DVKVTQSSRYLVKRTGEKVFLECVQDMDHENMFWYRQDPGLGLRLIYFSYDVKMKEKGDIPEGYSVSREKKERFSLILESASTNQTSMYLCASSFLQGARVEKLFFGSGTQLSVL.

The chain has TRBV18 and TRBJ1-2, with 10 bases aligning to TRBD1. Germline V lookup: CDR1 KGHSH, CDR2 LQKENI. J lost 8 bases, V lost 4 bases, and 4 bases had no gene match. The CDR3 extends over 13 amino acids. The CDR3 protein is CASSLGQGEGYTF. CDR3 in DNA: TGTGCCAGCTCACTCGGACAGGGGGAAGGCTACACCTTC.

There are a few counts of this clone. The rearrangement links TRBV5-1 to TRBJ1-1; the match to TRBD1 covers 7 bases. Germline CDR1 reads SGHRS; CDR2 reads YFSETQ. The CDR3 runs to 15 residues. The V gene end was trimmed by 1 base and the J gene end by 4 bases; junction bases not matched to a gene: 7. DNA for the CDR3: TGCGCCAGCAGCTTGTCCGGGACAGCCATCACTGAAGCTTTCTTT. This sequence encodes CASSLSGTAITEAFF.

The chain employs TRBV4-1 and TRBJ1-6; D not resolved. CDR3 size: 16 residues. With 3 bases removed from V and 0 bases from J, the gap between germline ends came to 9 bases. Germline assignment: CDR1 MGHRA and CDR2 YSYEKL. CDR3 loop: CASSQQGSSYNSPLHF. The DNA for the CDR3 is TGCGCCAGCAGCCAGCAAGGGAGCTCCTATAATTCACCCCTCCACTTT.

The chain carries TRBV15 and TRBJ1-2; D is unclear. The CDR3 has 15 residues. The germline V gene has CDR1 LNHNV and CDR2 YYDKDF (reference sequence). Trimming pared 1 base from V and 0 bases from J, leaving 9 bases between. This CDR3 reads CATSRGSGTNYGYTF. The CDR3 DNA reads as TGTGCCACCAGCAGAGGTTCGGGAACTAACTATGGCTACACCTTC.

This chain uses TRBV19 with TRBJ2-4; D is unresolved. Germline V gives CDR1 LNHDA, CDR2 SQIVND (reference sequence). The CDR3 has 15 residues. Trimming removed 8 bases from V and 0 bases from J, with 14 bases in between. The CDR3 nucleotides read TGTGCCAGTGCTAGAGGAGAGTTAGCCAAAAACATTCAGTACTTC. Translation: CASARGELAKNIQYF.

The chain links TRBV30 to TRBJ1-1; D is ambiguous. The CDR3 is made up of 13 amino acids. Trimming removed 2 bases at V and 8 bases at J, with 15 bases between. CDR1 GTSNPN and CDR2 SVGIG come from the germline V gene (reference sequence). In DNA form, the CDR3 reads TGTGCCTGGAGTCCCGGTACGCGATCGGAAGCTTTCTTT. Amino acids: CAWSPGTRSEAFF.